The subject of this entry is one TCR beta chain. Within the sample, other DNA sequences also encode this same CDR3. The sample comes from a study of TIL therapy for anti-PD-1-resistant metastatic lung cancer. Study-wide context: Patients had a median age of approximately 57 years (range about 35-75). Tumors carried a median about 1.5 non-synonymous mutations per megabase.

The time point is: pre-treatment sample, taken before nivolumab and TIL therapy. Trimming stripped 2 bases from V and 0 bases from J, with 9 bases between. Germline V CDR1 and CDR2: SGHRS, YFSETQ. The CDR3 totals 15 residues. Sequencing used immunoSEQ v3. Assay: immunoSEQ multiplex PCR; the TCRdb copy retains only in-frame clones and omits some. The table lists under 70,000 clones, over 75% of them singletons. The rearrangement uses TRBV5-1 and TRBJ2-1; D is uncertain. This specimen consisted of blood, obtained at baseline. This receptor was obtained from a person aged 25-79 years with non-small cell lung cancer. The CDR3 bases are TGCGCCAGCAGCTTAGGTTCGAGCTCCTACAATGAGCAGTTCTTC. Translating gives CASSLGSSSYNEQFF.